The 22 T cell receptor beta chains reported below all come from one sample, sequenced in a study of CD8 T cells in ankylosing spondylitis. Notes on the study in general: Blood of patients with ankylosing spondylitis appeared to be characterized by a TCR beta motif of several highly homologous variants.

For these TCRs, the target antigens are not known. TCRdb fed the 5' RACE reads into MiXCR, producing one record per CDR3 protein. The table has about 390,000 distinct CDR3 sequences, about a fifth seen once. The sequenced material came from blood, either unsorted or a sorted T cell fraction (not recorded which). All receptors come from a male donor with ankylosing spondylitis.

In its sample, this clonotype was seen a few times. The J gene is TRBJ2-7, the V gene TRBV2; 8 bases line up with TRBD1. The CDR3 sequence is 14 residues long. From germline, CDR1 is SNHLY and CDR2 FYNNEI. V lost 2 bases to trimming and J lost 3 bases; unmatched junction nucleotides: 3. The DNA for the CDR3 is TGTGCCAGCAGTGAAAGTACAGGGGGCTACGAGCAGTACTTC. The encoded protein is CASSESTGGYEQYF.

This chain links TRBV4-2 with TRBJ1-4; tentatively, D is TRBD1 (6 bases). The CDR3 has 15 amino acids. Trimming shortened V by 4 bases and J by 3 bases, and 12 bases separated the two germline ends. The germline V gene has CDR1 LGHNA and CDR2 YNFKEQ. CDR3 coding DNA: TGTGCCAGCAGCCTCACAGGACAGTCTAATGAAAAACTGTTTTTT. Translation gives CASSLTGQSNEKLFF.

This clonotype was seen only a few times. The chain links TRBV11-1 to TRBJ1-1; 9 nucleotides agree with TRBD1. The CDR3 extends over 19 amino acids. Germline V CDR1 and CDR2: SGHAT, FQDESV (reference sequence). V trimming: 3 bases; J trimming: 0 bases; junction bases outside the gene matches: 14. CDR3 in amino acids: CASSFKLGRDRVLNTEAFF. For the CDR3, the DNA is TGTGCCAGCAGCTTCAAATTAGGCCGGGACAGGGTGTTGAACACTGAAGCTTTCTTT.

This clonotype was picked up a small number of times. The V and J genes are TRBV5-1 and TRBJ2-1; perhaps TRBD2 as D (6 bases). Germline CDR1 reads SGHRS; CDR2 reads YFSETQ. The ends were cut back, 4 bases at V and 0 bases at J, with 14 bases in the middle. The CDR3 sequence is 16 residues long. CDR3 sequence (DNA): TGCGCCAGCAGCCCACAACTAGCTAGCTCCTACAATGAGCAGTTCTTC. It yields the protein CASSPQLASSYNEQFF.

The chain employs TRBV2 and TRBJ1-1; 9 bases agree with TRBD1. V lost 7 bases and J lost 4; bases outside the gene matches: 10. The V gene's germline CDR1 is SNHLY and CDR2 FYNNEI. This CDR3 comprises 15 residues. CDR3 bases: TGTGCCAGCATGACCCAGACAGGGGGGCCCACTGAAGCTTTCTTT. The encoded protein is CASMTQTGGPTEAFF.

This clonotype was observed a few times. The J gene is TRBJ2-5, the V gene TRBV12-3 or TRBV12-4; a possible D gene is TRBD2 (5 bases). The CDR3 has 12 residues. The V end was cut by 8 bases, the J end by 6 bases, with 13 bases between. The CDR3 is CASSTGWQTQYF. DNA for the CDR3: TGTGCCAGCTCTACGGGATGGCAGACCCAGTACTTC.

The chain carries TRBV10-3 and TRBJ2-3; TRBD2 matches at 9 bases. There are 17 residues in the CDR3. V lost 2 bases and J lost 0; bases outside the gene matches: 6. Per germline, CDR1 ENHRY and CDR2 SYGVKD. The DNA of the CDR3 is TGTGCCATCAGTGAGGGGCTAGCGGGAATTAGCACAGATACGCAGTATTTT. It is translated as CAISEGLAGISTDTQYF.

The chain couples TRBV10-1 to TRBJ2-2, with D possibly being TRBD1 (5 bases). The CDR3 has 13 amino acids. Germline CDR1 reads WNHNN; CDR2 reads SYGVQD (reference sequence). Trimming stripped 10 bases from V and 2 bases from J, with 11 bases between. CDR3 DNA: TGCGCCACCAAGGACATCAACACCGGGGAGCTGTTTTTT. As protein: CATKDINTGELFF.

This clonotype was detected a few times. The V gene is TRBV20-1, the J gene TRBJ2-1, with 10 bases lining up with TRBD2. Germline V lookup: CDR1 DFQATT, CDR2 SNEGSKA (reference sequence). The CDR3 consists of 11 residues. After removal of 8 bases from V and 13 bases from J, the junction contained 8 bases not matched to a gene. CDR3 protein: CSLLAGRGQFF. CDR3 bases: TGCAGTCTACTAGCGGGAAGGGGACAGTTCTTC.

This clonotype turned up a few times. This rearrangement joins TRBV20-1 to TRBJ2-7; D is unclear. The germline V and J ends were trimmed by 3 bases and 7 bases, with 7 bases remaining between them. Per germline, CDR1 DFQATT and CDR2 SNEGSKA (reference sequence). The CDR3 is 10 amino acids. The CDR3 region is CSARVQEQYF. The CDR3 nucleotides are TGCAGTGCTAGGGTTCAGGAGCAGTACTTC.

This clonotype was seen repeatedly, ten times or more. The chain carries TRBV12-3 or TRBV12-4 and TRBJ1-2, with D perhaps TRBD1 (5 bases). The CDR3 is made up of 12 amino acids. V was clipped by 7 bases and J by 4 bases, with 10 bases between them. Here the CDR3 DNA reads TGTGCCAGCAACTCAGGGACCTATGGCTACACCTTC. Protein: CASNSGTYGYTF.

V is TRBV5-1 and J is TRBJ2-7, with 7 bases fitting TRBD2. The CDR3 consists of 16 residues. Germline loops: CDR1 SGHRS, CDR2 YFSETQ. After removal of 4 bases from V and 4 bases from J, the junction contained 14 bases not matched to a gene. In DNA form, the CDR3 reads TGCGCCAGCAGCCCTACCCCTAGCGGAGCATTTTACGAGCAGTACTTC. This sequence encodes CASSPTPSGAFYEQYF.

The rearrangement uses TRBV12-3 or TRBV12-4 and TRBJ1-6; D uncertain. CDR3 length: 14 residues. The ends were cut back, 6 bases at V and 7 bases at J, with 13 bases in the middle. CDR3: CASSRQNPNSPLHF. CDR3 sequence (DNA): TGTGCCAGCAGCCGTCAAAATCCCAATTCACCCCTCCACTTT.

This clonotype came up many times. V is TRBV5-1 and J is TRBJ2-1, with a weak D call TRBD2 (5 bases). The CDR3 spans 16 residues. V was trimmed by 2 bases and J by 0 bases, leaving 12 bases between them. Germline V gene sequence: CDR1 SGHRS, CDR2 YFSETQ. CDR3 residues: CASSLRVASSYNEQFF. The CDR3 DNA follows: TGCGCCAGCAGCTTACGAGTAGCGAGCTCCTACAATGAGCAGTTCTTC.

This chain joins TRBV20-1 and TRBJ2-5; D may be TRBD1 or TRBD2 (5 bases each). V dropped 4 bases and J dropped 1 base, with 10 bases sitting between them. This CDR3 is built from 13 residues. Germline CDR1 and CDR2: DFQATT and SNEGSKA (reference sequence). The CDR3 sequence is CSAIGTGQETQYF. CDR3 bases: TGCAGTGCTATAGGGACGGGCCAAGAGACCCAGTACTTC.

This clonotype was counted a few times. V gene TRBV20-1 combines with J gene TRBJ2-6; possibly TRBD1 for D (5 bases). The ends were cut back, 0 bases at V and 2 bases at J, with 8 bases in the middle. The CDR3 is made up of 15 amino acids. CDR1 is DFQATT, CDR2 SNEGSKA, per germline (reference sequence). The CDR3 reads CSAREARAGANVLTF. CDR3 coding DNA: TGCAGTGCTAGAGAAGCCAGGGCTGGGGCCAACGTCCTGACTTTC.

The chain is built from TRBV2 and TRBJ1-5; tentative D call: TRBD1 (5 bases). Germline CDR1 SNHLY, CDR2 FYNNEI. The V gene lost 2 bases and the J gene lost 7 bases, with 12 bases spanning the gap. The CDR3 runs 14 residues. Here the CDR3 reads CASSEQGYVQPQHF. The CDR3 DNA is TGTGCCAGCAGTGAACAGGGTTATGTACAGCCCCAGCATTTT. Looking up the rest from reference TRBV2 and TRBJ1-5 gives the full variable domain: EPEVTQTPSHQVTQMGQEVILRCVPISNHLYFYWYRQILGQKVEFLVSFYNNEISEKSEIFDDQFSVERPDGSNFTLKIRSTKLEDSAMYFCASSEQGYVQPQHFGDGTRLSIL.

In its sample, this clonotype was seen many times. The chain combines TRBV4-2 with TRBJ2-2; D remains unclear. The CDR3 runs 13 residues. Germline values: CDR1 LGHNA, CDR2 YNFKEQ. Trimming shortened V by 1 base and J by 4 bases, and 4 bases separated the two germline ends. The CDR3 coding sequence is TGTGCCAGCAGCCAAGGTGGCACCGGGGAGCTGTTTTTT. It yields the protein CASSQGGTGELFF.

V is TRBV6-5 and J is TRBJ1-1, with TRBD1 matching over 7 bases. The V gene's germline CDR1 is MNHEY and CDR2 SVGAGI. The CDR3 loop spans 18 amino acids. The V segment lost 2 bases and the J segment 0 bases; nucleotides outside the gene matches: 12. The CDR3 protein is CASSYTPLMTGMNTEAFF. CDR3 in DNA: TGTGCCAGCAGTTACACCCCTTTGATGACAGGGATGAACACTGAAGCTTTCTTT.

This clonotype showed up just a few times. The rearrangement uses TRBV12-3 or TRBV12-4 and TRBJ2-3; unclear D gene. V shed 5 bases and J shed 8 bases, with 14 bases lying between them. The CDR3 length is 13 residues. CDR3 loop: CASSPPVSPTQYF. The DNA for the CDR3 is TGTGCCAGCAGTCCCCCAGTATCCCCTACGCAGTATTTT.

This clonotype was counted at least ten times. The V gene is TRBV25-1, the J gene TRBJ1-1; TRBD1 is a possible D gene (5 bases). Per the germline V gene, CDR1 is MGHDK and CDR2 is SYGVNS. The CDR3 sequence is 15 residues long. Trimming took 1 base from V and 1 from J, leaving 10 bases between them. CDR3 in DNA: TGTGCCAGCAGTGAATGGGGGGGGTCGAACACTGAAGCTTTCTTT. It codes for CASSEWGGSNTEAFF.

V gene TRBV5-5 combines with J gene TRBJ2-3; 7 nucleotides line up with TRBD2. The trim removed 0 bases at V and 8 bases at J, leaving 9 bases unmatched. The CDR3 spans 15 residues. The germline V gene has CDR1 SGHKS and CDR2 YYEKEE (reference sequence). CDR3 sequence reads: CASSLGGRARGTQYF. CDR3 DNA sequence: TGTGCCAGCAGCTTGGGAGGGAGGGCGAGAGGTACGCAGTATTTT.